Shown below are 32 T cell receptor beta chains from a single sample sequenced in a study of a mutant IDH1 vaccine in newly diagnosed glioma. Antigens of these TCRs are unknown. The time point is: week 35, safety follow-up. One vaccine dose held 300 ug of mutant IDH1 20-mer peptide and came with topical imiquimod. Clones were sequenced by immunoSEQ multiplex PCR, and TCRdb holds only the in-frame ones, with some missing. The sample consists of about 26,000 clones, less than 85% of them appearing once. The specimen comprised PBMCs, sampled from a glioma patient whose treatment included an IDH1 peptide vaccine. The receptors here all came from a young man with glioma.

V gene TRBV9 combines with J gene TRBJ2-5; TRBD1 might be the D (7 bases). This CDR3 has 15 amino acids. The germline gives CDR1 SGDLS, CDR2 YYNGEE. Trimming stripped 4 bases from V and 5 bases from J, with 18 bases between. In DNA form, the CDR3 reads TGTGCCAGCAGCTATCTAGGGGACAGCGGGGAGACCCAGTACTTC. It is translated as CASSYLGDSGETQYF.

The DNA of the CDR3 is TGTGCCAGCTCACCACCGGATGGAGACCCCACTGAAGCTTTCTTT. Residues: CASSPPDGDPTEAFF. The V and J genes are TRBV18 and TRBJ1-1, with D unclear. V was pared by 0 bases and J by 4 bases, with 12 bases between. The CDR3 loop spans 15 amino acids. Germline V gene sequence: CDR1 KGHSH, CDR2 LQKENI.

The chain uses TRBV28 and TRBJ2-7; 10 nucleotides agree with TRBD1. The CDR3 sequence is 17 residues long. The trim removed 2 bases at V and 1 base at J, leaving 8 bases unmatched. Germline V gene sequence: CDR1 MDHEN, CDR2 SYDVKM. In nucleotides, the CDR3 is TGTGCCAGCAGTTTAAAGACAGGGGGCGAATTATCCTACGAGCAGTACTTC. Residues: CASSLKTGGELSYEQYF.

The chain recombines TRBV30 with TRBJ2-6; no clear D gene. From germline, CDR1 is GTSNPN and CDR2 SVGIG (reference sequence). This CDR3 is 14 amino acids long. V lost 6 bases and J 0 bases, leaving 9 bases between the germline ends. Here the CDR3 reads CACYSNSGANVLTF. CDR3 nucleotides: TGTGCCTGCTACAGCAACTCTGGGGCCAACGTCCTGACTTTC.

This chain links TRBV7-3 with TRBJ2-2; D unclear. This CDR3 is 11 amino acids long. Trimming cost V 7 bases and J 5 bases, with 5 bases left between them. Germline CDR1 is SGHTA and CDR2 is FQGTGA. This CDR3 reads CASTSTGELFF. In DNA, the CDR3 is TGTGCCAGCACCTCGACCGGGGAGCTGTTTTTT.

J is TRBJ2-5 and V is TRBV25-1; D possibly corresponds to TRBD1 (5 bases). The germline V gene has CDR1 MGHDK and CDR2 SYGVNS. The CDR3 sequence is 15 residues long. The V end lost 4 bases, the J end lost 7 bases, and 19 bases lay between the germline ends. The CDR3 coding sequence is TGTGCCAGCAGTGTAAATGACCAGGGTATCGGGACCCAGTACTTC. Amino acids: CASSVNDQGIGTQYF.

The chain recombines TRBV5-6 with TRBJ1-1, with D tentatively TRBD1 (6 bases). Trimming took off 4 bases at V and 4 bases at J, with 17 bases between the two ends. In germline, CDR1 is SGHDT, CDR2 YYEEEE. This CDR3 comprises 15 residues. The CDR3 DNA sequence: TGTGCCAGCAGCCTACGGGAGGGGGGTGGCACTGAAGCTTTCTTT. Translated: CASSLREGGGTEAFF.

The chain joins TRBV5-1 to TRBJ1-4, with unresolved D. In germline, CDR1 is SGHRS, CDR2 YFSETQ. There are 13 residues in the CDR3. The V gene lost 1 base and the J gene lost 7 bases, with 8 bases spanning the gap. CDR3 amino acids: CASSLSGSEKLFF. The CDR3 DNA is TGCGCCAGCAGCTTGAGTGGCAGTGAAAAACTGTTTTTT.

This clone was detected a few times. This chain joins TRBV4-1 and TRBJ1-5, with TRBD1 identical over 9 bases. Germline values: CDR1 MGHRA, CDR2 YSYEKL. Germline trimming cut 4 bases from V and 6 bases from J; bases unmatched to any gene: 4. The CDR3 covers 14 residues. DNA for the CDR3: TGCGCCAGCAGCCCAGGACAGGGGTCTCAGCCCCAGCATTTT. Its protein product is CASSPGQGSQPQHF.

The V gene is TRBV30, the J gene TRBJ2-2; D is unclear. Germline CDR1 is GTSNPN and CDR2 is SVGIG (reference sequence). The length of the CDR3 is 13 residues. V lost 1 base to trimming and J lost 4 bases, with 7 bases between them. CDR3 DNA: TGTGCCTGGAGTGGGTCCCCCACCGGGGAGCTGTTTTTT. This translates into CAWSGSPTGELFF.

The genes are TRBV14 and TRBJ2-3; D may be TRBD1 or TRBD2 (5 bases each). The CDR3 loop spans 19 amino acids. Trimming removed 0 bases from V and 2 bases from J, with 21 bases in between. Germline V lookup: CDR1 SGHDN, CDR2 FVKESK. The chain's CDR3 is CASSQDWVGAAGNTDTQYF. The CDR3 coding sequence is TGTGCCAGCAGCCAAGATTGGGTCGGGGCGGCAGGGAACACAGATACGCAGTATTTT.

The J gene is TRBJ2-1, the V gene TRBV2, with D perhaps being TRBD1 or TRBD2 (6 bases each). The germline V gene has CDR1 SNHLY and CDR2 FYNNEI. The CDR3 covers 12 residues. Trimming pared 3 bases from V and 9 bases from J, leaving 9 bases between. DNA for the CDR3: TGTGCCAGCAGTGAGGGGGGCCTTGAGCAGTTCTTC. Its protein product is CASSEGGLEQFF.

This chain uses TRBV11-2 with TRBJ1-4, with 8 bases fitting TRBD1. The ends lost 8 bases at V and 3 bases at J; junction bases unmatched: 5. Germline V gives CDR1 SGHAT, CDR2 FQNNGV. The CDR3 length is 14 residues. CDR3 DNA: TGTGCCAGCTCCAGGGGGCTTCCTAATGAAAAACTGTTTTTT. It codes for CASSRGLPNEKLFF. The complete variable domain, with remaining parts taken from reference TRBV11-2 and TRBJ1-4, reads EAGVAQSPRYKIIEKRQSVAFWCNPISGHATLYWYQQILGQGPKLLIQFQNNGVVDDSQLPKDRFSAERLKGVDSTLKIQPAKLEDSAVYLCASSRGLPNEKLFFGSGTQLSVL.

The V call is TRBV7-3, the J call TRBJ2-6; a possible D gene is TRBD1 (7 bases). The CDR3 is 14 amino acids. Germline values: CDR1 SGHTA, CDR2 FQGTGA. V was shortened by 8 bases and J by 4 bases, with 12 bases between the two germline ends. As DNA, the CDR3 is TGTGCCAGCGGAGGGGGCGGAGGGGCCAACGTCCTGACTTTC. Translated: CASGGGGGANVLTF. Drawing the rest from reference TRBV7-3 and TRBJ2-6, the complete variable domain is GAGVSQTPSNKVTEKGKYVELRCDPISGHTALYWYRQSLGQGPEFLIYFQGTGAADDSGLPNDRFFAVRPEGSVSTLKIQRTERGDSAVYLCASGGGGGANVLTFGAGSRLTVL.

This clone was observed a single time. The chain links TRBV2 to TRBJ1-3; no firm D call. In germline, CDR1 is SNHLY, CDR2 FYNNEI. CDR3 size: 14 residues. The CDR3 loop is CAGGGGNSGNTIYF. The CDR3 region has the DNA TGTGCTGGAGGAGGCGGTAACTCTGGAAACACCATATATTTT.

J is TRBJ2-1 and V is TRBV4-1; D not certain. From germline, CDR1 is MGHRA and CDR2 YSYEKL. V dropped 4 bases and J dropped 4 bases, with 8 bases sitting between them. The length of the CDR3 is 13 residues. CDR3 protein: CASSLGRYNEQFF. CDR3 sequence (DNA): TGCGCCAGCAGCCTCGGGCGTTACAATGAGCAGTTCTTC.

The V and J genes are TRBV2 and TRBJ2-1; either TRBD1 or TRBD2 may fit D (7 bases each). Deletions cut 11 bases from V and 8 bases from J, with 22 bases between. Germline lookup yields CDR1 SNHLY and CDR2 FYNNEI. This CDR3 has 14 residues. The CDR3 region is CAGSRRGEGDEQFF. The CDR3, as DNA: TGTGCCGGCTCCCGCAGGGGGGAGGGCGATGAGCAGTTCTTC.

CDR3 amino acids: CASSFKPGEFHEQYF. CDR3 DNA: TGTGCCAGCAGTTTTAAGCCGGGGGAATTTCACGAGCAGTACTTC. V and J are TRBV28 and TRBJ2-7, with a tentative D call TRBD2 (6 bases). V lost 3 bases to trimming and J lost 5 bases, with 17 bases between them. The CDR3 runs to 15 residues. From germline, CDR1 is MDHEN and CDR2 SYDVKM.

V usage is TRBV5-4 and J usage is TRBJ2-5, with a possible D match to TRBD2 (6 bases). With 3 bases removed from V and 5 bases from J, the gap between germline ends came to 14 bases. CDR3 length: 14 amino acids. Germline lookup yields CDR1 SGHNT and CDR2 YYREEE (reference sequence). Here the CDR3 reads CASSSAGRSETQYF. CDR3 DNA: TGTGCCAGCAGCTCGGCGGGGAGGTCGGAGACCCAGTACTTC.

This clone was seen a few times. This chain links TRBV11-3 with TRBJ2-2; TRBD2 aligns across 10 bases. The CDR3 sequence is 14 residues long. V lost 9 bases to trimming and J lost 6 bases; unmatched junction nucleotides: 7. Germline CDR1 is SGHNT and CDR2 is YENEEA. CDR3 amino acids: CASEIAGGSGELFF. CDR3 DNA sequence: TGTGCCAGTGAAATAGCGGGAGGATCCGGGGAGCTGTTTTTT.

The rearrangement uses TRBV7-8 and TRBJ2-2; possibly TRBD1 or TRBD2 for D (6 bases each). This CDR3 contains 18 residues. Trimming stripped 0 bases from V and 4 bases from J, with 18 bases between. Germline assignment: CDR1 SGHVS and CDR2 FQNEAQ. The CDR3 spells CASSLARGKPQGTGELFF. In nucleotides, the CDR3 is TGTGCCAGCAGCTTAGCGCGGGGCAAGCCACAGGGCACCGGGGAGCTGTTTTTT.

The rearrangement links TRBV18 to TRBJ2-2; D uncertain. The V gene's germline CDR1 is KGHSH and CDR2 LQKENI. Trimming cost V 2 bases and J 2 bases, with 9 bases left between them. The CDR3 totals 15 residues. CDR3 in amino acids: CASSPWFGNTGELFF. CDR3 nucleotide sequence: TGTGCCAGCTCACCATGGTTTGGAAACACCGGGGAGCTGTTTTTT.

The table lists this clone with a few counts. The chain couples TRBV28 to TRBJ2-5; unclear D gene. Deletions cut 2 bases from V and 2 bases from J, with 6 bases between. Germline assignment: CDR1 MDHEN and CDR2 SYDVKM. The CDR3 is 13 amino acids. CDR3: CASSLGPQETQYF. CDR3 nucleotide sequence: TGTGCCAGCAGTTTAGGACCTCAAGAGACCCAGTACTTC.

This clone occurred once. This rearrangement joins TRBV14 to TRBJ2-3; perhaps TRBD2 as D (5 bases). The germline gives CDR1 SGHDN, CDR2 FVKESK. The CDR3 runs 15 residues. The V end was cut by 4 bases, the J end by 0 bases, with 11 bases between. The CDR3 region has the DNA TGTGCCAGCAGCCCCTGGGAGCGGAGCACAGATACGCAGTATTTT. Translating it yields CASSPWERSTDTQYF.

The chain joins TRBV5-1 to TRBJ1-1; 9 bases line up with TRBD1. V lost 1 base, J lost 0 bases, and 7 bases stayed unmatched. CDR3 length equals 17 residues. CDR1 and CDR2 (germline): SGHRS, YFSETQ. The CDR3 DNA sequence: TGCGCCAGCAGCTTGCGTACAGGGGGCCCGGTGAACACTGAAGCTTTCTTT. As protein: CASSLRTGGPVNTEAFF.

The V call is TRBV19, the J call TRBJ1-5, with a possible D match to TRBD1 (5 bases). The CDR3 sequence is 16 residues long. The germline CDR1 and CDR2 sequences are LNHDA and SQIVND (reference sequence). V shed 3 bases and J shed 0 bases, with 12 bases lying between them. Written as DNA, the CDR3 is TGTGCCAGTAGTATTCGTGAGGGGTATAGCAATCAGCCCCAGCATTTT. Amino acid sequence: CASSIREGYSNQPQHF.

This chain links TRBV30 with TRBJ1-1; no reliable D call. The CDR3 covers 13 residues. V gave up 1 base and J gave up 1 base, with 7 bases separating them. Germline CDR1 is GTSNPN and CDR2 is SVGIG (reference sequence). The CDR3 DNA is TGTGCCTGGAGTGGGGGTCCGAACACTGAAGCTTTCTTT. Its protein product is CAWSGGPNTEAFF. Variable domain in full (rest from reference TRBV30 and TRBJ1-1): SQTIHQWPATLVQPVGSPLSLECTVEGTSNPNLYWYRQAAGRGLQLLFYSVGIGQISSEVPQNLSASRPQDRQFILSSKKLLLSDSGFYLCAWSGGPNTEAFFGQGTRLTVV.

The gene calls are TRBV27 and TRBJ1-4; D is ambiguous. Germline values: CDR1 MNHEY, CDR2 SMNVEV (reference sequence). The CDR3 spans 15 residues. The V gene lost 5 bases and the J gene lost 4 bases, with 14 bases spanning the gap. CDR3 DNA: TGTGCCAGCAGTCTAGGGAGGCGACATAATGAAAAACTGTTTTTT. Protein product: CASSLGRRHNEKLFF.

The chain is built from TRBV6-1 and TRBJ1-2, with 7 bases matching TRBD1. The CDR3 covers 15 residues. Trimming removed 6 bases from V and 1 base from J; junction bases left unmatched: 8. Germline V CDR1 and CDR2: MNHNS, SASEGT. The DNA for the CDR3 is TGTGCCAGCAGCCCGTGGGACAGCGTTAACTATGGCTACACCTTC. Translated, it gives CASSPWDSVNYGYTF.

The chain combines TRBV7-2 with TRBJ1-6; D is perhaps TRBD1 (6 bases). Germline lookup yields CDR1 SGHTA and CDR2 FQGNSA. The CDR3 totals 17 residues. Trimming left V 1 base short and J 7 bases short, with 17 bases between. CDR3 in amino acids: CASSLGGGGRGNSPLHF. CDR3 nucleotide sequence: TGTGCCAGCAGCTTAGGAGGAGGGGGGCGAGGGAATTCACCCCTCCACTTT.

This clone was found a few times. This chain uses TRBV7-9 with TRBJ1-1; a possible D gene is TRBD1 (5 bases). V was clipped by 2 bases and J by 1 base, with 11 bases between them. CDR3 size: 15 residues. CDR1 and CDR2 (germline): SEHNR, FQNEAQ (reference sequence). The CDR3 spells CASSLSRGKNTEAFF. The DNA of the CDR3 is TGTGCCAGCAGCTTAAGTAGGGGCAAGAACACTGAAGCTTTCTTT.

V and J are TRBV18 and TRBJ2-1, with D unresolved. V shed 0 bases and J shed 2 bases, with 11 bases lying between them. The CDR3 has 16 amino acids. CDR1 and CDR2 (germline): KGHSH, LQKENI. CDR3 amino acids: CASSPPYRSTYNEQFF. In DNA form, the CDR3 reads TGTGCCAGCTCACCACCGTATAGGAGTACCTACAATGAGCAGTTCTTC.